Described below is a single TCR beta chain sequence and its context. Its antigen has not been determined. Base quality data are lacking; no much larger clone is found one base away. The immunoSEQ Assay, a bias-controlled multiplex PCR, was used to amplify TCRbeta CDR3 regions from genomic DNA. As for the original processing: Within the assay, amplification of reference gene primers was used to estimate how many nucleated cells each sample contained. To quantify the absolute abundance of each unique TCRbeta CDR3 rearrangement, sequence reads were collapsed and filtered. Productive Simpson clonality was computed per sample as the square root of Simpson's diversity index over productive rearrangements. The immuneACCESS repertoire file appears here via TCRdb, limited to in-frame rearrangements. These files lack a portion of the clones; in checked studies, under half of the deficit traces to unresolved V genes, and the cause of the others is not known. V, J and clone size reflect that table, while D and trimming were determined from the DNA. This sample gives about 370,000 clones in total; 80% to 90% of them show up just once. Clones ranked in the top ten supply around 1% of the sample.

This sample was taken from a study of blood T cell repertoires in COVID-19 (dated by TCRdb to the early 2020s). Turning to the overall study: Samples covering the acute and convalescent phases of COVID-19 were provided by collaborators in the United States, Italy and Spain. The prospective study material was composed of cDNA or gDNA derived from T cells, B-cell-depleted T cells, or PBMCs. Samples came from the ongoing ImmuneRACE study (first 160 participants) plus 1,254 subjects from 6 global collaborators. Where HLA class I and class II types were available, the types were taken from metadata supplied by the sample provider, not from assay-based typing. The repertoires were released in a freely available public database intended as a resource for research on the immune response to SARS-CoV-2. A de-identified subject ID, COVID-19 status, age in years and sex were almost always included in the sample metadata. Subjects who had been exposed to COVID-19, were actively infected with it, or had recovered from it provided the deeply sampled blood TCRbeta repertoires that made up the dataset. Points the paper makes about the study in general: Clinical and demographic metadata were provided uncurated, with the amount varying by source and participant.

Participants in the prospective study were aged roughly 18 to 90 years, lived in more than 20 United States geographic areas, and enrolled through a virtual design. In the prospective study, cohorts were assigned on the basis of participant-reported clinical history obtained from a screening survey and a study questionnaire. ImmuneRACE Cohort 3 recovered participants were defined by two consecutive negative NP/OP PCR tests, healthcare professional clearance, or symptom resolution. Mobile phlebotomists in the prospective study collected whole blood, serum and a nasopharyngeal or oropharyngeal swab from every participant. Prospective study participants could optionally give additional blood draws and questionnaires over an approximately two-month period. Before DNA extraction, blood samples from the prospective study were shipped at room temperature or frozen. The sequenced material came from PBMCs or T cells enriched from blood (not recorded which). This TCR came from a young man who had recovered from COVID-19.

The CDR3 loop reads CASSPLQGPNYGYTF. Read as DNA, the sequence is TGTGCCAGCAGCCCCCTCCAGGGGCCAAACTATGGCTACACCTTC. The V gene is TRBV6-5 and the J gene is TRBJ1-2; tentative D gene TRBD1, with 6 bases matching. Trimming takes 6 bases from V and 2 bases from J, and the germline ends sit 16 bases apart. Via the germline V gene, CDR1 is MNHEY and CDR2 SVGAGI. The CDR3, cysteine through phenylalanine, is 15 amino acids long. Just the 45-base CDR3 DNA is kept, in frame starting at base 1.